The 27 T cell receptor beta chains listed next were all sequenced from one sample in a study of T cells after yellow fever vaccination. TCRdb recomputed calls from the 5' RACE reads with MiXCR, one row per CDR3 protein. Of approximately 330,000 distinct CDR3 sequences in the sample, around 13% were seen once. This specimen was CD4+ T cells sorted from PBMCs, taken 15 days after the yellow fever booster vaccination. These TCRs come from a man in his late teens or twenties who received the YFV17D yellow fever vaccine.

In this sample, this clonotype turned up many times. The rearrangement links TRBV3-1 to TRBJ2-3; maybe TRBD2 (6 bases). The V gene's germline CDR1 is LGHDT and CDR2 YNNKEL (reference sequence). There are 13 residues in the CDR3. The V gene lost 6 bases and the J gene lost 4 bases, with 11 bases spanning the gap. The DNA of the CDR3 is TGTGCCAGCAGTCAGGAGGGCCCAGATACGCAGTATTTT. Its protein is CASSQEGPDTQYF.

This CDR3 reads CASSIWKDQPQHF. CDR3 bases: TGTGCCAGTAGTATATGGAAAGATCAGCCCCAGCATTTT. The V and J genes are TRBV19 and TRBJ1-5; D is ambiguous. This CDR3 spans 13 amino acids. Germline CDR1 is LNHDA and CDR2 is SQIVND (reference sequence). The ends were cut back, 2 bases at V and 5 bases at J, with 7 bases in the middle. The whole variable domain, filled in from reference TRBV19 and TRBJ1-5, reads DGGITQSPKYLFRKEGQNVTLSCEQNLNHDAMYWYRQDPGQGLRLIYYSQIVNDFQKGDIAEGYSVSREKKESFPLTVTSAQKNPTAFYLCASSIWKDQPQHFGDGTRLSIL.

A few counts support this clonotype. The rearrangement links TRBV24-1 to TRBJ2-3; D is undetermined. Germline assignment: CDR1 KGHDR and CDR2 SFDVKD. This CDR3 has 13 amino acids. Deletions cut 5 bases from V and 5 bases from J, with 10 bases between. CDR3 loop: CATSGKGRDTQYF. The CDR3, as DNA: TGTGCCACCAGTGGGAAGGGCAGAGATACGCAGTATTTT.

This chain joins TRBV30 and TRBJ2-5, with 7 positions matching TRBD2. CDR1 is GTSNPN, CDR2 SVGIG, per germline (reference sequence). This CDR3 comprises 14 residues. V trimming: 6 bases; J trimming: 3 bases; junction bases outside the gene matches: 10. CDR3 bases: TGTGCCTGTGACACCGGGACTACCAAAGAGACCCAGTACTTC. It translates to CACDTGTTKETQYF.

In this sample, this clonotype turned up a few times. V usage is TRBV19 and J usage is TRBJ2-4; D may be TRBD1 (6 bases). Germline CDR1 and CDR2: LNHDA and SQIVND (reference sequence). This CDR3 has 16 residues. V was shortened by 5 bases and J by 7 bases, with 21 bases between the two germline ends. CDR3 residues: CASSAPRDTQRNIQYF. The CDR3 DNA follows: TGTGCCAGTAGTGCTCCCCGGGACACCCAGAGGAACATTCAGTACTTC.

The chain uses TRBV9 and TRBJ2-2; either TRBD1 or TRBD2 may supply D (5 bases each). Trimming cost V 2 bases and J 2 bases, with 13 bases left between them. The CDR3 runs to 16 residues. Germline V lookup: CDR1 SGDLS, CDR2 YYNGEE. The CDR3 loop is CASSVQSGRNTGELFF. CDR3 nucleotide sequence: TGTGCCAGCAGCGTCCAATCAGGGAGAAACACCGGGGAGCTGTTTTTT.

The CDR3 reads CASSSGSGGPDTQYF. The CDR3 DNA is TGCGCCAGCAGTTCAGGTAGCGGGGGGCCTGATACGCAGTATTTT. This rearrangement joins TRBV10-1 to TRBJ2-3; 10 nucleotides line up with TRBD2. The CDR3 contains 15 residues. Germline CDR1 is WNHNN and CDR2 is SYGVQD (reference sequence). With V trimmed by 5 bases and J by 6 bases, 8 bases remained unmatched.

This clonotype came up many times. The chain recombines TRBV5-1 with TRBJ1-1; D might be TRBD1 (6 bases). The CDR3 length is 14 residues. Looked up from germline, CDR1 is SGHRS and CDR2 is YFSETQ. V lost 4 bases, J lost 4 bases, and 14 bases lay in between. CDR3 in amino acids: CASSQFTGTTEAFF. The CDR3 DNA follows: TGCGCCAGCAGCCAATTTACAGGGACCACTGAAGCTTTCTTT.

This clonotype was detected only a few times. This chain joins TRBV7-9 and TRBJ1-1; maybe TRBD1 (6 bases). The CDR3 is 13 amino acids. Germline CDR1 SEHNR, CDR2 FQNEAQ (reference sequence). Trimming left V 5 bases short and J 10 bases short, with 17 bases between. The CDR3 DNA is TGTGCCAGCAGCGTCGGGGGGCCCACCAGAGCTTTCTTT. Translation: CASSVGGPTRAFF. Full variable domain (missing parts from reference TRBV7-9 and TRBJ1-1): DTGVSQNPRHKITKRGQNVTFRCDPISEHNRLYWYRQTLGQGPEFLTYFQNEAQLEKSRLLSDRFSAERPKGSFSTLEIQRTEQGDSAMYLCASSVGGPTRAFFGQGTRLTVV.

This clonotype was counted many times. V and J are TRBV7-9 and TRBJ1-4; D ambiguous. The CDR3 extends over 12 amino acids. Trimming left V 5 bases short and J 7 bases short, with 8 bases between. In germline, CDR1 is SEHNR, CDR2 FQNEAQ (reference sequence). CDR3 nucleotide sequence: TGTGCCAGCAGCCCCCTCGGTGAAAAACTGTTTTTT. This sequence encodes CASSPLGEKLFF.

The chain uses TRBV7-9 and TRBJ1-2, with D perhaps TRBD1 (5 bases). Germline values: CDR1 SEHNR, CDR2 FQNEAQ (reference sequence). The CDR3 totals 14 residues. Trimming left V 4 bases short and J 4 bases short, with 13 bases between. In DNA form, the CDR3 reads TGTGCCAGCAGCTCTCCGGGACTCGGCTATGGCTACACCTTC. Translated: CASSSPGLGYGYTF.

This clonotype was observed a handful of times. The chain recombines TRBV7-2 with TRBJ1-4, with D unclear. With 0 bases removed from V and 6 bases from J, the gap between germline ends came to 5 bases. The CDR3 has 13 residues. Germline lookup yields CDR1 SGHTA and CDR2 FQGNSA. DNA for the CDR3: TGTGCCAGCAGCTTAGCTTCGTATGAAAAACTGTTTTTT. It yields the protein CASSLASYEKLFF.

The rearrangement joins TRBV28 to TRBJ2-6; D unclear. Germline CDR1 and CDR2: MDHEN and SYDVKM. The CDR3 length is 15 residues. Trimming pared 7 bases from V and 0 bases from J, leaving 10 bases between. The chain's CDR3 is CASNTASSGANVLTF. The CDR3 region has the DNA TGTGCCAGCAATACCGCGTCCTCTGGGGCCAACGTCCTGACTTTC.

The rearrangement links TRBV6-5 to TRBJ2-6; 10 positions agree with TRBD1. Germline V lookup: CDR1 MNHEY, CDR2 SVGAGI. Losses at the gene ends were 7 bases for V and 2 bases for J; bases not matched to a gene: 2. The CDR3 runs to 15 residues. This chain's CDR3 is CASTGTGAGANVLTF. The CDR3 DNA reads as TGTGCCAGCACCGGGACAGGGGCTGGGGCCAACGTCCTGACTTTC.

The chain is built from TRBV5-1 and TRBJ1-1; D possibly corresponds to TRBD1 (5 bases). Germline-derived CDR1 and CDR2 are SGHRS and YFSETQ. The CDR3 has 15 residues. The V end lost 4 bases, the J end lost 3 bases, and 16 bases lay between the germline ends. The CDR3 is CASSSQGIGDTEAFF. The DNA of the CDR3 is TGCGCCAGCAGCAGTCAGGGTATCGGTGACACTGAAGCTTTCTTT.

CDR3 DNA sequence: TGTGCCAGCAGCTCTTATGCCAGGGGTAATTCACCCCTCCACTTT. As protein: CASSSYARGNSPLHF. J is TRBJ1-6 and V is TRBV9; D may be TRBD1 (6 bases). In germline, CDR1 is SGDLS, CDR2 YYNGEE. The V end lost 4 bases, the J end lost 6 bases, and 14 bases lay between the germline ends. The CDR3 is 15 residues long.

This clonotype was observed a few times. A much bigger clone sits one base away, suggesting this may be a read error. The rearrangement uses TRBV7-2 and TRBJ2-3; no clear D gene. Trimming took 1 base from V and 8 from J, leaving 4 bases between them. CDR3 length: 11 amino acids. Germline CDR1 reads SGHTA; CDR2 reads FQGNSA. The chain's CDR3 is CASSLGATQYF. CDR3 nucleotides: TGTGCCAGCAGCTTAGGGGCTACGCAGTATTTT.

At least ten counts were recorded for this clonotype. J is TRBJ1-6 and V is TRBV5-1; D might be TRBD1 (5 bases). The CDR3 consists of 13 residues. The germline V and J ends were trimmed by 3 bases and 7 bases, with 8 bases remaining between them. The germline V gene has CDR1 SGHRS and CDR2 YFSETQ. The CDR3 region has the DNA TGCGCCAGCAGCTCGGACAAGAATTCACCCCTCCACTTT. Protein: CASSSDKNSPLHF.

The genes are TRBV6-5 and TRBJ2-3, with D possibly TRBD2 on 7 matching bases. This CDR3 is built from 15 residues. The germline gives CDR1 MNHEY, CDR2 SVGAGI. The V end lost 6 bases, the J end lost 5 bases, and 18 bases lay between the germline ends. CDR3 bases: TGTGCCAGCAGATCCCTGGCGGGGGCCGTAGATACGCAGTATTTT. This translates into CASRSLAGAVDTQYF.

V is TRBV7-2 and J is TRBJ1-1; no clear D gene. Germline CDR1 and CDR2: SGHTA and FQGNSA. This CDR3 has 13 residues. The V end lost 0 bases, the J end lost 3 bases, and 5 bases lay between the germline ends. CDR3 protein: CASSLAVDTEAFF. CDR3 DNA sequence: TGTGCCAGCAGCTTAGCAGTCGACACTGAAGCTTTCTTT.

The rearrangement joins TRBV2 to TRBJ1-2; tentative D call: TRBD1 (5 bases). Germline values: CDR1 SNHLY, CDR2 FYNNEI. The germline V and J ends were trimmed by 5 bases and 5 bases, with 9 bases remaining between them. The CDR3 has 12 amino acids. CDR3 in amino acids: CASSSRQYGYTF. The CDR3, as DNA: TGTGCCAGCAGTTCGCGACAGTATGGCTACACCTTC.

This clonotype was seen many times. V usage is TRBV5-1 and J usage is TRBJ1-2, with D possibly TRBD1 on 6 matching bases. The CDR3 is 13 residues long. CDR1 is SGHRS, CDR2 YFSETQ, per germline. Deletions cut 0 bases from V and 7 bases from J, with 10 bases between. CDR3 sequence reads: CASSLDGQSGYTF. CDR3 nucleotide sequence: TGCGCCAGCAGCTTGGACGGACAGAGTGGCTACACCTTC.

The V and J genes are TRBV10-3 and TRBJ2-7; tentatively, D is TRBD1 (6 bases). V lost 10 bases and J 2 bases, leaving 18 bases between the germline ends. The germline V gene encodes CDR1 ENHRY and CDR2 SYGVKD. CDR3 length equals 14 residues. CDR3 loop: CATGPTGATYEQYF. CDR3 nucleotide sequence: TGTGCCACGGGGCCGACAGGAGCTACCTACGAGCAGTACTTC.

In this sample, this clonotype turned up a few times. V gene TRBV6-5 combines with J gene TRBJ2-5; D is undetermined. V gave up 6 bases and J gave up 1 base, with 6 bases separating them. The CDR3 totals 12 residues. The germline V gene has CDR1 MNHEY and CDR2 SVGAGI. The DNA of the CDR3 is TGTGCCAGCAGGCACAGCCAAGAGACCCAGTACTTC. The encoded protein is CASRHSQETQYF.

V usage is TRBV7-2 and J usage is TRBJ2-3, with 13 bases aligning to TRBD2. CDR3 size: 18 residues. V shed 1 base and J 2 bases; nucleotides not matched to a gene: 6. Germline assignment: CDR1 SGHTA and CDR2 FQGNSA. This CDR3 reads CASSLDSGLAGDTDTQYF. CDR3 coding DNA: TGTGCCAGCAGCTTAGACTCCGGACTAGCGGGGGACACAGATACGCAGTATTTT.

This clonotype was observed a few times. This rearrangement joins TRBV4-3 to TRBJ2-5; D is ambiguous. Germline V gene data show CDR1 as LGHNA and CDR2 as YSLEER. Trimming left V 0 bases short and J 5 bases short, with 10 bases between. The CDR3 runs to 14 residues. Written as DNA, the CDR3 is TGCGCCAGCAGCCAAGATATCCTAGTGGAGACCCAGTACTTC. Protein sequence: CASSQDILVETQYF.

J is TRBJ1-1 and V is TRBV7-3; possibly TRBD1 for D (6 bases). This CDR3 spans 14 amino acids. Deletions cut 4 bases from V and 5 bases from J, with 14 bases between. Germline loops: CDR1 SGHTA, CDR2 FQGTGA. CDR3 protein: CASSSGAPGTEAFF. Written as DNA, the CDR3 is TGTGCCAGCAGCTCAGGGGCCCCGGGGACTGAAGCTTTCTTT.